The 14 T cell receptor beta chains below come from one sample, sequenced in a study of T cell responses to AZD1222 COVID-19 vaccine. Generated by immunoSEQ multiplex PCR, the TCRdb table keeps only in-frame clones and is missing some. The sample yields tens of thousands of clones, roughly 81% seen once. The sequencing used peripheral blood, collected on day 0 of AZD1222 vaccination. The receptors stem from an adult in good health.

This clone has only a few counts. This chain joins TRBV6-1 and TRBJ1-2; D unclear. The germline V gene has CDR1 MNHNS and CDR2 SASEGT. The CDR3 consists of 15 residues. V lost 0 bases and J 6 bases, leaving 14 bases between the germline ends. The CDR3 loop reads CASSEASRRVNGYTF. The CDR3 DNA reads as TGTGCCAGCAGTGAAGCGTCGAGACGGGTTAATGGCTACACCTTC.

This chain uses TRBV9 with TRBJ2-3, with TRBD2 identical over 7 bases. Looked up from germline, CDR1 is SGDLS and CDR2 is YYNGEE. The CDR3 runs to 14 residues. Trimming cost V 2 bases and J 5 bases; bases outside gene matches: 5. The CDR3 sequence is CASSVGLKLDTQYF. CDR3 nucleotides: TGTGCCAGCAGCGTGGGACTAAAACTAGATACGCAGTATTTT.

The chain uses TRBV7-9 and TRBJ1-6; D uncertain. The V and J ends lost 3 bases and 3 bases respectively, with 9 bases between them. CDR1 is SEHNR and CDR2 is FQNEAQ in the germline V gene (reference sequence). The CDR3 is 15 residues long. CDR3 sequence: CASSFRSLYNSPLHF. The CDR3 DNA is TGTGCCAGCAGCTTCCGCAGTCTCTATAATTCACCCCTCCACTTT.

The chain links TRBV6-5 to TRBJ1-5; possible D gene TRBD1, 5 bases. V was clipped by 4 bases and J by 3 bases, with 13 bases between them. From germline, CDR1 is MNHEY and CDR2 SVGAGI. This CDR3 is built from 15 residues. The CDR3 region has the DNA TGTGCCAGCAGTTTCAACGAGGGGCCCAATCAGCCCCAGCATTTT. Translation: CASSFNEGPNQPQHF.

The V call is TRBV6-2 or TRBV6-3, the J call TRBJ1-1; 8 bases fit TRBD1. The CDR3 is 13 residues long. Germline trimming cut 5 bases from V and 5 bases from J; bases unmatched to any gene: 4. Germline CDR1 is MNHEY and CDR2 is SVGEGT. CDR3 residues: CASSRTGSTEAFF. The CDR3 region has the DNA TGTGCCAGCAGTCGGACAGGGTCTACTGAAGCTTTCTTT.

This clone was seen only once. The rearrangement uses TRBV18 and TRBJ2-7, with 8 nucleotides matching TRBD1. V shed 2 bases and J 4 bases; nucleotides not matched to a gene: 4. Germline lookup yields CDR1 KGHSH and CDR2 LQKENI. This CDR3 has 14 residues. The chain's CDR3 is CASSPAGQGYEQYF. CDR3 DNA: TGTGCCAGCTCACCAGCCGGACAGGGATACGAGCAGTACTTC.

V is TRBV4-3 and J is TRBJ2-5; 10 bases are shared with TRBD2. The CDR3 length is 17 residues. Germline V gene sequence: CDR1 LGHNA, CDR2 YSLEER. The V segment lost 0 bases and the J segment 6 bases; nucleotides outside the gene matches: 10. Here the CDR3 reads CASSQEVKRGGAKTQYF. CDR3 DNA: TGCGCCAGCAGCCAAGAGGTTAAGCGGGGGGGCGCAAAGACCCAGTACTTC.

This sequence joins TRBV24-1 and TRBJ1-2; D might be TRBD1 (6 bases). The germline gives CDR1 KGHDR, CDR2 SFDVKD. Trimming shortened V by 1 base and J by 4 bases, and 9 bases separated the two germline ends. This CDR3 contains 14 residues. CDR3 sequence (DNA): TGTGCCACCAGTGATTTAGGGGGGGCCTATGGCTACACCTTC. As protein: CATSDLGGAYGYTF.

There are a few counts of this clone. V usage is TRBV7-9 and J usage is TRBJ1-1, with 9 bases fitting TRBD1. Germline loops: CDR1 SEHNR, CDR2 FQNEAQ (reference sequence). The V and J ends lost 3 bases and 4 bases, in that order; junction bases with no gene match: 15. The CDR3 extends over 18 amino acids. The CDR3 is CASSLSGGTGSSGTEAFF. The CDR3 bases are TGTGCCAGCAGCTTGAGCGGCGGGACAGGGAGTAGTGGCACTGAAGCTTTCTTT.

The J gene is TRBJ1-5, the V gene TRBV4-1; D may be TRBD1 (5 bases). The CDR3 contains 17 residues. V was cut by 0 bases and J by 0 bases, with 12 bases left in between. From germline, CDR1 is MGHRA and CDR2 YSYEKL. CDR3 bases: TGCGCCAGCAGCCAAGATCGCAGGGCTTATAGCAATCAGCCCCAGCATTTT. As protein: CASSQDRRAYSNQPQHF.

This clone was found a few times. J is TRBJ1-1 and V is TRBV10-3, with 8 bases matching TRBD1. Germline CDR1 and CDR2: ENHRY and SYGVKD. V was pared by 4 bases and J by 3 bases, with 4 bases of the junction left unmatched. The CDR3 extends over 14 amino acids. The CDR3 spells CAISVQGADTEAFF. The CDR3 region has the DNA TGTGCCATCAGTGTTCAGGGGGCGGACACTGAAGCTTTCTTT.

The chain links TRBV6-2 or TRBV6-3 to TRBJ2-5, with TRBD1 matching over 9 bases. The junction had 5 bases not matched to a gene; V was cut back by 2 bases and J by 4 bases. There are 15 residues in the CDR3. CDR1 MNHEY and CDR2 SVGEGT come from the germline V gene. In nucleotides, the CDR3 is TGTGCCAGCAGTTACCAAGACAGGGGGGGAGAGACCCAGTACTTC. It specifies CASSYQDRGGETQYF.

The chain uses TRBV29-1 and TRBJ2-1, with 13 bases that match TRBD2. Germline CDR1 reads SQVTM; CDR2 reads ANQGSEA. The CDR3 totals 18 residues. The trim removed 6 bases at V and 4 bases at J, leaving 15 bases unmatched. The CDR3 loop reads CSVRGKTSGGAWYNEQFF. The CDR3 DNA reads as TGCAGCGTCCGCGGCAAAACTAGCGGGGGGGCGTGGTACAATGAGCAGTTCTTC.

J is TRBJ1-4 and V is TRBV28; TRBD1 might be the D (5 bases). Germline CDR1 and CDR2: MDHEN and SYDVKM. V was cut by 2 bases and J by 8 bases, with 15 bases left in between. The CDR3 loop spans 15 amino acids. The CDR3 here is CASSLTGVWGEKLFF. CDR3 nucleotides: TGTGCCAGCAGTTTAACCGGGGTTTGGGGCGAAAAACTGTTTTTT.